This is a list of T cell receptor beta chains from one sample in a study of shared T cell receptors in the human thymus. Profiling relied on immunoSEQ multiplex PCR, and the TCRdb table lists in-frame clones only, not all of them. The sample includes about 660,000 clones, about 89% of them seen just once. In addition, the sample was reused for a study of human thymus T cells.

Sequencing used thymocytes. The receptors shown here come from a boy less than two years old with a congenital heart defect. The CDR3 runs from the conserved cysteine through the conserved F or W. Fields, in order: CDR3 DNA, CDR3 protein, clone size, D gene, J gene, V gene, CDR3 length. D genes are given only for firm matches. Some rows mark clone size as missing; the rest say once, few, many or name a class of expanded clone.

CDR3 DNA: TGTGCCAGCAGCGGGGGGGGAGATACGCAGTATTTT
CDR3 protein: CASSGGGDTQYF
clone size: NA
D gene: TRBD2
J gene: TRBJ2-3
V gene: TRBV9
CDR3 length: 12

CDR3 DNA: TGTGCCAGCAAGGGACAGACCACCGGGGAGCTGTTTTTT
CDR3 protein: CASKGQTTGELFF
clone size: NA
D gene: TRBD1
J gene: TRBJ2-2
V gene: TRBV2
CDR3 length: 13

CDR3 DNA: TGTGCCAGCAGACCCACGTCAGGGAGGGTGGGCGAGCAGTACTTC
CDR3 protein: CASRPTSGRVGEQYF
clone size: NA
D gene: TRBD2
J gene: TRBJ2-7
V gene: TRBV28
CDR3 length: 15

CDR3 DNA: TGCGCCAGCAGCCAAGGTTGGGGACAGGGGCTAGGTCAGCCCCAGCATTTT
CDR3 protein: CASSQGWGQGLGQPQHF
clone size: NA
D gene: TRBD1
J gene: TRBJ1-5
V gene: TRBV4-3
CDR3 length: 17

CDR3 DNA: TGTGCCTGCTCGGTCGCAGGACTGCATGGCTACACCTTC
CDR3 protein: CACSVAGLHGYTF
clone size: NA
D gene: NA
J gene: TRBJ1-2
V gene: TRBV27
CDR3 length: 13

CDR3 DNA: TGTGCCAGCAGTCGCTATCCGGGACAGGGAAACTATGGCTACACCTTC
CDR3 protein: CASSRYPGQGNYGYTF
clone size: NA
D gene: TRBD1
J gene: TRBJ1-2
V gene: TRBV27
CDR3 length: 16

CDR3 DNA: TGTGCCAGCAGCTTGGATACAGGGAATCAGCCCCAGCATTTT
CDR3 protein: CASSLDTGNQPQHF
clone size: NA
D gene: NA
J gene: TRBJ1-5
V gene: TRBV7-2
CDR3 length: 14

CDR3 DNA: TGTGCCAGCAGCTTGGCCGACACTACAGATACGCAGTATTTT
CDR3 protein: CASSLADTTDTQYF
clone size: NA
D gene: NA
J gene: TRBJ2-3
V gene: TRBV5-6
CDR3 length: 14

CDR3 DNA: TGTGCCAGCAGCCAAGTAATAGGACAACGGAACACCATATATTTT
CDR3 protein: CASSQVIGQRNTIYF
clone size: NA
D gene: NA
J gene: TRBJ1-3
V gene: TRBV14
CDR3 length: 15

CDR3 DNA: TGCAGCGTTGAGTCAGGGAAACCCTACTACGAGCAGTACTTC
CDR3 protein: CSVESGKPYYEQYF
clone size: NA
D gene: NA
J gene: TRBJ2-7
V gene: TRBV29-1
CDR3 length: 14

CDR3 DNA: TGTGCCAGCAGCTTAAAAGGGACAGGCTCCTACGAGCAGTACTTC
CDR3 protein: CASSLKGTGSYEQYF
clone size: NA
D gene: TRBD1
J gene: TRBJ2-7
V gene: TRBV7-9
CDR3 length: 15

CDR3 DNA: TGTGCCAGCACTCAAAGGGCGGGAGAAGATACGCAGTATTTT
CDR3 protein: CASTQRAGEDTQYF
clone size: NA
D gene: TRBD2
J gene: TRBJ2-3
V gene: TRBV6-5
CDR3 length: 14

CDR3 DNA: TGTGCCAGCAGCTTAGCGAGGACTAGCGGGAGCTACGAGCAGTACTTC
CDR3 protein: CASSLARTSGSYEQYF
clone size: NA
D gene: TRBD2
J gene: TRBJ2-7
V gene: TRBV7-9
CDR3 length: 16

CDR3 DNA: TGTGCCAGCAGTTACCGGGACAGGGGGGAAACTGAAGCTTTCTTT
CDR3 protein: CASSYRDRGETEAFF
clone size: NA
D gene: TRBD1
J gene: TRBJ1-1
V gene: TRBV27
CDR3 length: 15

CDR3 DNA: TGTGCCAGCAGAACAGGAGCGCAATCCTATAATTCACCCCTCCACTTT
CDR3 protein: CASRTGAQSYNSPLHF
clone size: NA
D gene: NA
J gene: TRBJ1-6
V gene: TRBV2
CDR3 length: 16

CDR3 DNA: TGTGCCAGCGGCTTGCAGAACACTGAAGCTTTCTTT
CDR3 protein: CASGLQNTEAFF
clone size: NA
D gene: NA
J gene: TRBJ1-1
V gene: TRBV6-5
CDR3 length: 12

CDR3 DNA: TGTGCCAGCAGTTATTTTCTTGTCAGTATTCTGAACACTGAAGCTTTCTTT
CDR3 protein: CASSYFLVSILNTEAFF
clone size: NA
D gene: NA
J gene: TRBJ1-1
V gene: TRBV28
CDR3 length: 17

CDR3 DNA: TGTGCCTGGACCCTACTAGCGGCCTACAATGAGCAGTTCTTC
CDR3 protein: CAWTLLAAYNEQFF
clone size: NA
D gene: TRBD2
J gene: TRBJ2-1
V gene: TRBV30
CDR3 length: 14

CDR3 DNA: TGCGCCAGCAGCCAAGTCCCCTCGGGTAGCGGGAATCCCTACGAGCAGTACTTC
CDR3 protein: CASSQVPSGSGNPYEQYF
clone size: NA
D gene: TRBD2
J gene: TRBJ2-7
V gene: TRBV4-1
CDR3 length: 18

CDR3 DNA: TGCGCCAGCAGCCAAGATAAGCGGGGCTCCTACAATGAGCAGTTCTTC
CDR3 protein: CASSQDKRGSYNEQFF
clone size: once
D gene: TRBD2
J gene: TRBJ2-1
V gene: TRBV4-3
CDR3 length: 16

CDR3 DNA: TGTGCCAGCAGCGAGAACAGGGGCCCCGATGAGCAGTTCTTC
CDR3 protein: CASSENRGPDEQFF
clone size: NA
D gene: TRBD1
J gene: TRBJ2-1
V gene: TRBV9
CDR3 length: 14

CDR3 DNA: TGTGCCAGCAGCGTAGACCGATCTCGCGGGAGCTACAATGAGCAGTTCTTC
CDR3 protein: CASSVDRSRGSYNEQFF
clone size: NA
D gene: TRBD2
J gene: TRBJ2-1
V gene: TRBV9
CDR3 length: 17

CDR3 DNA: TGTGCCAGCAGCCAAGTTTGGACAGGGGGGACCATCTCCTACAATGAGCAGTTCTTC
CDR3 protein: CASSQVWTGGTISYNEQFF
clone size: NA
D gene: TRBD1
J gene: TRBJ2-1
V gene: TRBV16
CDR3 length: 19

CDR3 DNA: TGCAGCGTTGCCTATGAGACAGGGGGGCGAAACAATGAGCAGTTCTTC
CDR3 protein: CSVAYETGGRNNEQFF
clone size: NA
D gene: TRBD1
J gene: TRBJ2-1
V gene: TRBV29-1
CDR3 length: 16

CDR3 DNA: TGTGCCAGCAGCATCCCCCCCCTACTAGCGGGAGCCCTCAATGAGCAGTTCTTC
CDR3 protein: CASSIPPLLAGALNEQFF
clone size: NA
D gene: TRBD2
J gene: TRBJ2-1
V gene: TRBV7-9
CDR3 length: 18

CDR3 DNA: TGTGCCAGCAGCCATTACGGGAGCACAGATACGCAGTATTTT
CDR3 protein: CASSHYGSTDTQYF
clone size: NA
D gene: NA
J gene: TRBJ2-3
V gene: TRBV14
CDR3 length: 14

CDR3 DNA: TGTGCCAGCAGCTTCAGTAGCCGCGGGGGGGCGGCCGAGCAGTACTTC
CDR3 protein: CASSFSSRGGAAEQYF
clone size: NA
D gene: TRBD2
J gene: TRBJ2-7
V gene: TRBV5-4
CDR3 length: 16

CDR3 DNA: TGTGCCAGCAGCGTAGGTCGTGCCGGGGAGCTGTTTTTT
CDR3 protein: CASSVGRAGELFF
clone size: NA
D gene: NA
J gene: TRBJ2-2
V gene: TRBV9
CDR3 length: 13

CDR3 DNA: TGCGCCAGCAGTGAGCCTAGCGGGAGTGTCTCCTACAATGAGCAGTTCTTC
CDR3 protein: CASSEPSGSVSYNEQFF
clone size: NA
D gene: TRBD2
J gene: TRBJ2-1
V gene: TRBV10-2
CDR3 length: 17

CDR3 DNA: TGTGCCAGCAGTTATCAGGGTCGGTCCCCCCCGTCCCTTGAAGCTTTCTTT
CDR3 protein: CASSYQGRSPPSLEAFF
clone size: once
D gene: NA
J gene: TRBJ1-1
V gene: TRBV28
CDR3 length: 17

CDR3 DNA: TGTGCCAGCCGCCTACTAGCGGCGACAGATACGCAGTATTTT
CDR3 protein: CASRLLAATDTQYF
clone size: NA
D gene: TRBD2
J gene: TRBJ2-3
V gene: TRBV2
CDR3 length: 14

CDR3 DNA: TGTGCCAGCAGTCACCCGTCTAGGCGTACCACAGATACGCAGTATTTT
CDR3 protein: CASSHPSRRTTDTQYF
clone size: NA
D gene: NA
J gene: TRBJ2-3
V gene: TRBV5-4
CDR3 length: 16

CDR3 DNA: TGCGCCAGCAGCCGAGCCCGGGGGGTACAAGAGACCCAGTACTTC
CDR3 protein: CASSRARGVQETQYF
clone size: NA
D gene: TRBD2
J gene: TRBJ2-5
V gene: TRBV4-3
CDR3 length: 15

CDR3 DNA: TGTGCCACGTCCGACAGGGACCATGGCTACACCTTC
CDR3 protein: CATSDRDHGYTF
clone size: few
D gene: TRBD1
J gene: TRBJ1-2
V gene: TRBV10-3
CDR3 length: 12

CDR3 DNA: TGCGCCAGCAGCCAAGATATTGGTTTCGGGGGGCGTCATGGCTACACCTTC
CDR3 protein: CASSQDIGFGGRHGYTF
clone size: NA
D gene: NA
J gene: TRBJ1-2
V gene: TRBV4-3
CDR3 length: 17

CDR3 DNA: TGCGCCAGCAGTCGGGGCTATGGCTACACCTTC
CDR3 protein: CASSRGYGYTF
clone size: once
D gene: NA
J gene: TRBJ1-2
V gene: TRBV5-1
CDR3 length: 11

CDR3 DNA: TGTGCCAGCAGTTTACCACCGGGGGGGGCGACAATGGATGGCTACACCTTC
CDR3 protein: CASSLPPGGATMDGYTF
clone size: NA
D gene: NA
J gene: TRBJ1-2
V gene: TRBV28
CDR3 length: 17

CDR3 DNA: TGTGCCAGCAGCGTCACAGGGGACAAAAACATTCAGTACTTC
CDR3 protein: CASSVTGDKNIQYF
clone size: NA
D gene: TRBD1
J gene: TRBJ2-4
V gene: TRBV9
CDR3 length: 14

CDR3 DNA: TGCGCCAGCAGCCAAGACGCAGGGGGCTATGGCTACACCTTC
CDR3 protein: CASSQDAGGYGYTF
clone size: NA
D gene: TRBD1
J gene: TRBJ1-2
V gene: TRBV4-1
CDR3 length: 14

CDR3 DNA: TGCGCCAGCGCGGCGGCAGATACGCAGTATTTT
CDR3 protein: CASAAADTQYF
clone size: NA
D gene: NA
J gene: TRBJ2-3
V gene: TRBV10-1
CDR3 length: 11

CDR3 DNA: TGCGCCAGCAGCCAAGCTAAGGGGACAGGGTCCACCGGGGAGCTGTTTTTT
CDR3 protein: CASSQAKGTGSTGELFF
clone size: NA
D gene: TRBD1
J gene: TRBJ2-2
V gene: TRBV4-3
CDR3 length: 17